This T cell receptor (beta chain) originates from a study of Ad26.COV2.S vaccination and SARS-CoV-2 variants. At the level of the study: Ad26.COV2.S shots went into the muscle once or twice, 56 days apart.

Study results and caveats: Compared with placebo recipients, vaccine recipients had higher spike-specific TCR breadth. The breadth of spike-specific CD8+ and CD4+ T cell responses after vaccination was reportedly substantial.

Turning to this clone: The antigen is undetermined.

Profiled with immunoSEQ multiplex PCR; TCRdb holds only in-frame clones, not every one. The sample has roughly 300,000 clones, around 89% seen once. V lost 4 bases to trimming and J lost 1 base, with 13 bases between them. Germline V gene sequence: CDR1 SGHDN, CDR2 FVKESK. The CDR3 has 16 amino acids. Treatment denoted: some 20 received Ad26.COV2.S at low or high dose, single or two shots; about 5 received placebo; per-sample allocation not given. Day 63 after the first vaccine or placebo injection was the time point for sampling. The source is a person between 18 and 65 years old who received the Ad26.COV2.S COVID-19 vaccine or a placebo. The J gene is TRBJ2-2, the V gene TRBV14; D could derive from TRBD1 or TRBD2 (7 bases each). The specimen comprised peripheral blood, sampled in a trial of Ad26.COV2.S vaccine versus placebo. CDR3 coding DNA: TGTGCCAGCAGCCCCAGCGGGACAGAGAACACCGGGGAGCTGTTTTTT. This codes for CASSPSGTENTGELFF.